This is a list of T cell receptor beta chains from one sample in a study of cytotoxic CD8 clonotypes in ibrutinib-treated CLL. Using immunoSEQ multiplex PCR, the repertoire was profiled, and TCRdb retains in-frame clones only, with some absent. The table has 150,000 to 200,000 clones, 70% to 90% seen once. Sequenced material: PBMCs, taken at disease progression, from a patient treated with ibrutinib. The receptors come from a human donor with chronic lymphocytic leukemia. CDR3s include the opening cysteine and the closing phenylalanine or tryptophan. A D gene is named only where the DNA matches it firmly. The listing skips clone size in some rows; elsewhere it reads once, few, many or a size class.

TRBJ2-7	-	TRBV4-1	-	TGCGCCAGCAGCCAAGATGACAGGCCCAACTACGAGCAGTACTTC	CASSQDDRPNYEQYF
TRBJ2-1	-	TRBV30	-	TGTGCCTGGAGTGCCGGGATTCCAGCTCTCAATGAGCAGTTCTTC	CAWSAGIPALNEQFF
TRBJ1-1	-	TRBV18	TRBD1	TGTGCCAGCTCACCGGGGACAGGGCGGTATGAAGCTTTCTTT	CASSPGTGRYEAFF
TRBJ1-5	few	TRBV5-8	-	TGTGCCAGCAGCTTGAGCTTAAATCAGCCCCAGCATTTT	CASSLSLNQPQHF
TRBJ2-3	-	TRBV6-5	-	TGTGCCAGCAGTTACGAAGGCGACACAGATACGCAGTATTTT	CASSYEGDTDTQYF
TRBJ1-5	-	TRBV21-1	-	TGTGCCAGCAGCAAAGCGCTAAGGAATCAGCCCCAGCATTTT	CASSKALRNQPQHF
TRBJ1-1	-	TRBV11-3	-	TGTGCCAGCAGCCCGGGCCGGGGTAACAGAGCTTTCTTT	CASSPGRGNRAFF
TRBJ2-7	-	TRBV25-1	-	TGTGCCAGCAGTGTCTCCTACGAGCAGTACTTC	CASSVSYEQYF
TRBJ2-1	-	TRBV9	TRBD2	TGTGCCAGCAGCGTACCTAGCGGGTACAATGAGCAGTTCTTC	CASSVPSGYNEQFF
TRBJ2-2	-	TRBV11-2	-	TGTGCCAGCAGCTTAGAGGGGAACACCGGGGAGCTGTTTTTT	CASSLEGNTGELFF
TRBJ1-3	-	TRBV9	-	TGTGCCAGCAGCGGCAGCCGCTCCTCTGGAAACACCATATATTTT	CASSGSRSSGNTIYF
TRBJ1-1	-	TRBV2	TRBD1	TGTGCCAGCAGTACCCGGGACAGGGCGAACACTGAAGCTTTCTTT	CASSTRDRANTEAFF
TRBJ1-4	once	TRBV27	-	TGTGCCAGCACCACCCGGGGGCTCCATAATGAAAAACTGTTTTTT	CASTTRGLHNEKLFF
TRBJ2-5	-	TRBV19	-	TGTGCCAGTAGTATAGTAATAGCTGCGGAGACCCAGTACTTC	CASSIVIAAETQYF
TRBJ2-7	-	TRBV30	TRBD2	TGTGCCTGGAGTGTAGGTCGGACTAGCGGGAACTACGAGCAGTACTTC	CAWSVGRTSGNYEQYF
TRBJ1-2	-	TRBV11-3	-	TGTGCCAGCAGCTCCGAATTGGGCGTCGTCGGTGGCTACACCTTC	CASSSELGVVGGYTF
TRBJ1-5	once	TRBV6-1	-	TGTGCCATCCGGGCCAGTGGCAATCAGCCCCAGCATTTT	CAIRASGNQPQHF
TRBJ1-4	-	TRBV5-5	-	TGTGCCAGCAGTGTCCCGGGTAATGAAAAACTGTTTTTT	CASSVPGNEKLFF
TRBJ1-5	-	TRBV15	TRBD1	TGTGCCACCAGCAGAGGGGACAGAGGAAATCAGCCCCAGCATTTT	CATSRGDRGNQPQHF
TRBJ1-2	-	TRBV9	TRBD1	TGTGCCAGCAGGGGGACAGTTGGCTATGGCTACACCTTC	CASRGTVGYGYTF
TRBJ2-2	-	TRBV16	-	TGTGCCAGCAGCCAATCCCCGGAACTCGCCGCCACCGGGGAGCTGTTTTTT	CASSQSPELAATGELFF
TRBJ2-5	-	TRBV14	-	TGTGCCAGCAGCCAAGATCGGTGGGAGTGGTCTGCCCAAGAGACCCAGTACTTC	CASSQDRWEWSAQETQYF
TRBJ2-7	-	TRBV19	-	TGTGCCAGTAGTTTAGGAGGGATTTACGAGCAGTACTTC	CASSLGGIYEQYF
TRBJ1-2	few	TRBV27	-	TGTGCCAGCAGTTTAGGGGGGTCCTATGGCTACACCTTC	CASSLGGSYGYTF
TRBJ2-3	-	TRBV27	TRBD1	TGTGCCAGCAGTTTAGACAGGGGGCGGGATACGCAGTATTTT	CASSLDRGRDTQYF
TRBJ2-7	-	TRBV19	TRBD1	TGTGCCAGTAGCATCTATCCGGGACAGGGGTCTCCCTACGAGCAGTACTTC	CASSIYPGQGSPYEQYF
TRBJ2-5	-	TRBV9	-	TGTGCCAGCACAGGGGCGGGAGTTCAAGAGACCCAGTACTTC	CASTGAGVQETQYF
TRBJ2-1	-	TRBV27	TRBD2	TGTGCCAGCAGTCAAGGGACTAGCGGGAGCTATGAGCAGTTCTTC	CASSQGTSGSYEQFF
TRBJ1-3	-	TRBV27	TRBD1	TGTGCCAGCAGTGCCCAGGGACAGGGGGTCCAAAACACCATATATTTT	CASSAQGQGVQNTIYF
TRBJ2-5	-	TRBV6-6	-	TGTGCCAGCGCTGTGAACCAAAATTACCAAGAGACCCAGTACTTC	CASAVNQNYQETQYF
TRBJ2-7	-	TRBV29-1	TRBD2	TGCAGCGTTGGGGGACTAGCGGACAGTTCTCTCTACGAGCAGTACTTC	CSVGGLADSSLYEQYF
TRBJ1-1	-	TRBV14	-	TGTGCCAGCAGCCGAGGAATGAACACTGAAGCTTTCTTT	CASSRGMNTEAFF
TRBJ2-7	-	TRBV4-1	TRBD1	TGCGCCAGCAGCCAAGTCGACAGGGGTGGCTACGAGCAGTACTTC	CASSQVDRGGYEQYF
TRBJ2-3	-	TRBV7-8	TRBD2	TGTGCCAGCAGCTTAGCGGGACTAGCGGGAGTCGCAGATACGCAGTATTTT	CASSLAGLAGVADTQYF
TRBJ2-3	once	TRBV19	-	TGTGCCAGTAGTATAGATTCTGACGGGGTCATTGGAGATACGCAGTATTTT	CASSIDSDGVIGDTQYF
TRBJ2-5	-	TRBV25-1	-	TGTGCCAGCAGTGACCATAGCGGAGGGCAAGAGACCCAGTACTTC	CASSDHSGGQETQYF
TRBJ2-1	-	TRBV6-6	-	TGTGCCAGCAGTTACTCGAATTCCGCCCGAGGCGATGAGCAGTTCTTC	CASSYSNSARGDEQFF
TRBJ1-2	-	TRBV30	-	TGTGCCTGGAGTCAGGGGCTAGGCTACACCTTC	CAWSQGLGYTF
TRBJ2-2	once	TRBV15	TRBD1	TGTGCCACCAGCAGAAACAACCCCCTCCGGACAGGGGGCAGAACCGGGGAGCTGTTTTTT	CATSRNNPLRTGGRTGELFF
TRBJ1-1	-	TRBV5-6	TRBD1	TGTGCCAGCAGCTTGCGTGACAGGGAGAGGGACACTGAAGCTTTCTTT	CASSLRDRERDTEAFF
TRBJ1-2	-	TRBV5-6	-	TGTGCCAGCAGCTTGGGTCTGGGGGCGAACTATGGCTACACCTTC	CASSLGLGANYGYTF
TRBJ2-7	-	TRBV4-1	-	TGCGCCAGCAGCCAACGGGACGAGCAGTACTTC	CASSQRDEQYF